A selection of T cell receptor beta chains follows, all from one sample in a study of blood T cell repertoires in COVID-19. Repertoires were generated with immunoSEQ multiplex PCR, while TCRdb's copy carries only in-frame clones and drops some. Among approximately 31,000 clones listed, roughly 85% were seen once. The sequencing input was peripheral blood. Every receptor here comes from a man older than 75 with active COVID-19. Each CDR3 is given with its conserved first and last residue. D genes are given only for firm matches. Clone sizes are given selectively: once, few, many, or a class where the clone is expanded.

D gene	V gene	J gene	clone size	CDR3 DNA	CDR3 protein
TRBD1	TRBV13	TRBJ2-1	-	TGTGCCAGCAGCACCTACAGGGGTTACAATGAGCAGTTCTTC	CASSTYRGYNEQFF
TRBD2	TRBV5-4	TRBJ2-5	-	TGTGCCAGCAGCCACACCCCGGGACTAGCGGGGGGGCGGGAGACCCAGTACTTC	CASSHTPGLAGGRETQYF
TRBD2	TRBV5-6	TRBJ2-5	-	TGTGCCAGCAGCTTCGAGCGGGGGCTCGGAGAGACCCAGTACTTC	CASSFERGLGETQYF
-	TRBV5-1	TRBJ2-1	-	TGCGCCAGCAGAGCCGTCGGGGAAGGAGGCTACAATGAGCAGTTCTTC	CASRAVGEGGYNEQFF
-	TRBV7-2	TRBJ1-5	-	TGTGCCAGCAGCTTATCCTCGACAGACAATCAGCCCCAGCATTTT	CASSLSSTDNQPQHF
-	TRBV27	TRBJ2-7	-	TGTGCCAGCGCCCCCAGGGGCCGCTACGAGCAGTACTTC	CASAPRGRYEQYF
-	TRBV9	TRBJ1-4	-	TGTGCCAGCAGCGGTGGCAGGGATGGAAAACTGTTTTTT	CASSGGRDGKLFF
TRBD1	TRBV6-6	TRBJ1-4	-	TGTGCCAGCAGTCGAGGGACAGTCGCAACTAATGAAAAACTGTTTTTT	CASSRGTVATNEKLFF
-	TRBV18	TRBJ2-1	-	TGTGCCAGCTCCCCGACCGGGGGGCCTTCATACAATGAGCAGTTCTTC	CASSPTGGPSYNEQFF
TRBD2	TRBV6-1	TRBJ2-5	once	TGTGCCAGCAGTGAATATAAGGGACTAGCGGGGGGGCAAGAGACCCAGTACTTC	CASSEYKGLAGGQETQYF
-	TRBV7-3	TRBJ1-1	few	TGTGCCAGCAGCCCCCAGGGGAGCAGCACTGAAGCTTTCTTT	CASSPQGSSTEAFF
-	TRBV19	TRBJ2-2	-	TGTGCCAGTAGTCTGGAGGGCCTGAGACGCGGGGAGCTGTTTTTT	CASSLEGLRRGELFF
-	TRBV7-2	TRBJ2-3	-	TGTGCCAGCAGCTCCCGACCGGCGCGACCCCAAGGACAGACGCAGTATTTT	CASSSRPARPQGQTQYF
-	TRBV2	TRBJ1-2	-	TGTGCCAGCAGTAACAGGGTGACAAGAGGCTACACCTTC	CASSNRVTRGYTF
TRBD2	TRBV2	TRBJ2-3	-	TGTGCCAGCAGCCGCTGGACTAGCGGGGGAGGCACAGATACGCAGTATTTT	CASSRWTSGGGTDTQYF
-	TRBV6-2/TRBV6-3	TRBJ2-7	-	TGTGCCAGCAGCGACAGCTCCTACGAGCAGTACTTC	CASSDSSYEQYF
-	TRBV12-5	TRBJ1-5	-	TGTGCTAGTAGCTTTTCGGTGAATCAGCCCCAGCATTTT	CASSFSVNQPQHF
-	TRBV5-1	TRBJ2-5	-	TGCGCCAGCAGCCCCCTGCAGGGGCCCCGAGAGACCCAGTACTTC	CASSPLQGPRETQYF
-	TRBV19	TRBJ1-5	-	TGTGCCAGTAGTATACAAGACAGTAGCAATCAGCCCCAGCATTTT	CASSIQDSSNQPQHF
-	TRBV6-5	TRBJ1-1	-	TGTGCCAGCAGTTTCGGGGACAACTTGAACACTGAAGCTTTCTTT	CASSFGDNLNTEAFF
-	TRBV10-3	TRBJ1-2	-	TGTGCCATCAGGGATGACAGCTATGGCTACACCTTC	CAIRDDSYGYTF
-	TRBV5-1	TRBJ2-7	once	TGCGCCAGCAAGCTTGGAACAGGGTCTCCCTACGAGCAGTACTTC	CASKLGTGSPYEQYF
TRBD1	TRBV6-5	TRBJ2-3	-	TGTGCCAGCACCCTACCAGGGGGAGATACGCAGTATTTT	CASTLPGGDTQYF
TRBD1	TRBV3-1/TRBV3-2	TRBJ1-5	-	TGTGCCAGCAGCCAAGGGACAGGGGTTTTGCCCCAGCATTTT	CASSQGTGVLPQHF
-	TRBV9	TRBJ2-5	-	TGTGCCAGCAGCGTTGGGCGGGGAGAGACCCAGTACTTC	CASSVGRGETQYF
TRBD1	TRBV2	TRBJ2-7	-	TGTGCCAGCAGTGGACAGGGGGCCTCCTACGAGCAGTACTTC	CASSGQGASYEQYF
-	TRBV18	TRBJ2-7	-	TGTGCCAGCTCACTGTGGGCCCCCTACGAGCAGTACTTC	CASSLWAPYEQYF
TRBD2	TRBV12-3/TRBV12-4	TRBJ2-5	-	TGTGCCAGCAGTCTCGGACTAGAGAGGACCCAGTACTTC	CASSLGLERTQYF
TRBD1	TRBV7-2	TRBJ2-1	-	TGTGCCAGCAGCTTTCAGGGGGTGGGCTCCTACAATGAGCAGTTCTTC	CASSFQGVGSYNEQFF
-	TRBV10-3	TRBJ1-2	-	TGTGCCATCAGTGAGTCGGGGGGATTCTATGGCTACACCTTC	CAISESGGFYGYTF
-	TRBV29-1	TRBJ1-2	-	TGCAGCGTTGACCCGACGGGTAACTATGGCTACACCTTC	CSVDPTGNYGYTF
-	TRBV5-1	TRBJ1-6	once	TGCGCCAGCAGCTTGGCGGGGTACGGCTCACCCCTCCACTTT	CASSLAGYGSPLHF
TRBD1	TRBV5-6	TRBJ1-2	once	TGTGCCAGCAGCTTGGCGTGGACAGGTACTAACTATGGCTACACCTTC	CASSLAWTGTNYGYTF
-	TRBV19	TRBJ1-1	few	TGTGCCAGTAGTACAACAGTAAGGAACACTGAAGCTTTCTTT	CASSTTVRNTEAFF
TRBD1	TRBV5-1	TRBJ1-2	-	TGCGCCAGCAGCTTTGAAATGACAGGGATAGGCTACACCTTC	CASSFEMTGIGYTF
-	TRBV19	TRBJ1-5	-	TGTGCCAGTAGTATTTTAGGGCAGGGAACTGTGCAGGGACAGCCCCAGCATTTT	CASSILGQGTVQGQPQHF
TRBD1	TRBV2	TRBJ1-1	-	TGTGCCAGCAGGGACAGGGGAGGTTTCACTGAAGCTTTCTTT	CASRDRGGFTEAFF
TRBD1	TRBV9	TRBJ2-2	-	TGTGCCAGCAGCGCCGGACAGGGTTCCGGGGAGCTGTTTTTT	CASSAGQGSGELFF
-	TRBV5-1	TRBJ2-1	-	TGCGCCAGCAGCCCAGTAGCAGGGGGGCTCAATGAGCAGTTCTTC	CASSPVAGGLNEQFF
TRBD1	TRBV9	TRBJ1-3	few	TGTGCCAGCAGCGAAGACAGGGGAGCTGGAAACACCATATATTTT	CASSEDRGAGNTIYF
-	TRBV6-2/TRBV6-3	TRBJ1-4	once	TGTGCCAGCAGTTTCCCGGGACAATCAAATAATGAAAAACTGTTTTTT	CASSFPGQSNNEKLFF
-	TRBV9	TRBJ2-1	-	TGTGCCAGCGGGCGGGCGTCGTACAATGAGCAGTTCTTC	CASGRASYNEQFF
TRBD1	TRBV27	TRBJ1-1	-	TGTGCCAGCAGTTCTACAGGGGGCGACACTGAAGCTTTCTTT	CASSSTGGDTEAFF
-	TRBV18	TRBJ1-5	once	TGTGCCAGCTCACCAAACGGGGGGGGAAACAATCAGCCCCAGCATTTT	CASSPNGGGNNQPQHF
-	TRBV7-3	TRBJ1-6	-	TGTGCCAGCAGCTTAGCGGGTTCACCCCTCCACTTT	CASSLAGSPLHF
-	TRBV2	TRBJ1-5	-	TGTGCCAGTAAGTTAACAGGAAATAGCAATCAGCCCCAGCATTTT	CASKLTGNSNQPQHF
-	TRBV6-5	TRBJ2-7	-	TGTGCCAGCAAGGGGTCACAGTCCTCCTACGAGCAGTACTTC	CASKGSQSSYEQYF
-	TRBV5-6	TRBJ2-3	-	TGTGCCAGCAGCTCTTCAACGTTCGACAGGCCGACGCAGTATTTT	CASSSSTFDRPTQYF
TRBD1	TRBV5-1	TRBJ1-2	-	TGCGCCAGCAGCCCGGGACAGGGAGCTAACTATGGCTACACCTTC	CASSPGQGANYGYTF
TRBD1	TRBV7-8	TRBJ1-2	-	TGTGCCAGCAGCCTTCGGACAGGGGGCAACTATGGCTACACCTTC	CASSLRTGGNYGYTF
TRBD2	TRBV5-8	TRBJ2-1	once	TGTGCCAGCAGCTGGCCTCTAAAGTCGGGACTAAAGAACAATGAGCAGTTCTTC	CASSWPLKSGLKNNEQFF
-	TRBV7-4	TRBJ2-7	-	TGTGCCAGCAGTTTTCGACATACTCCCGAGCAGTACTTC	CASSFRHTPEQYF
-	TRBV19	TRBJ1-6	-	TGTGCCAGTAGTATCGTCAGGGATTCACCCCTCCACTTT	CASSIVRDSPLHF
TRBD1	TRBV28	TRBJ1-2	-	TGTGCCAGCTTAAGACCGGGACAGAGTTCTAACTATGGCTACACCTTC	CASLRPGQSSNYGYTF
-	TRBV7-2	TRBJ2-5	-	TGTGCCAGCAGCCAAGACATAAAAGAGACCCAGTACTTC	CASSQDIKETQYF
TRBD1	TRBV4-2	TRBJ1-3	-	TGTGCCAGCAGCCTATCCGGGACAGATGTGGGAAACACCATATATTTT	CASSLSGTDVGNTIYF
-	TRBV19	TRBJ2-7	-	TGTGCCAGTGGAACCCCCTTTGACAGGTCTGCCTACGAGCAGTACTTC	CASGTPFDRSAYEQYF
-	TRBV2	TRBJ2-2	few	TGTGCCAGCAGCGGAGAGGTCGCTGTGGGGGAGCTGTTTTTT	CASSGEVAVGELFF
TRBD1	TRBV5-6	TRBJ1-1	-	TGTGCCAGCAGCAAACGGGACAGGGCAGAAGCTTTCTTT	CASSKRDRAEAFF
-	TRBV5-8	TRBJ1-5	-	TGTGCCAGCAGCTTGGGCGCGATCGGAGGGTTTAATCAGCCCCAGCATTTT	CASSLGAIGGFNQPQHF